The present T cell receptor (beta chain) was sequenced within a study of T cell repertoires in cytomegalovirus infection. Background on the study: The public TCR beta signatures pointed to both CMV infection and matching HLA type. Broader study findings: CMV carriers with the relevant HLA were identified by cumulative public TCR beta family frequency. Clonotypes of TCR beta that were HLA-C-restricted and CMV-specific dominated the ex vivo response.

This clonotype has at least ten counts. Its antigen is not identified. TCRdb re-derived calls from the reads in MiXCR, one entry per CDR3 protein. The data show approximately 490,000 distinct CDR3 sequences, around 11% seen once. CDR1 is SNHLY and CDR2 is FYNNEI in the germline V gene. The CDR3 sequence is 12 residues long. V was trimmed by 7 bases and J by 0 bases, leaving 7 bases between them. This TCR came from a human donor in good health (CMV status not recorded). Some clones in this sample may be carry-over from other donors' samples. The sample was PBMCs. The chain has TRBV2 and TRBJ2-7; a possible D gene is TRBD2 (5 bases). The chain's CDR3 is CASTGSSYEQYF. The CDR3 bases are TGTGCCAGCACGGGGTCCTCCTACGAGCAGTACTTC.